The subject of this entry is one TCR beta chain. Per the authors' pipeline: Cell counts per sample came from amplifying reference gene primers. This table comes from immunoSEQ multiplex PCR, and its TCRdb copy is limited to in-frame clones, with some not included. The V and J calls and clone size come from that table; D and trimming were worked out from the DNA. This table holds a few hundred thousand clones, 70% to 90% found once. This record comes from a study of blood T cell repertoires in COVID-19. In the study overall: The United States, Italy and Spain provided the acute and convalescent COVID-19 samples. T cells, B-cell-depleted T cells, or PBMCs supplied cDNA or gDNA.

Looked up from germline, CDR1 is SGHTA and CDR2 is FQGNSA. The CDR3 runs to 14 residues. V was cut by 5 bases and J by 5 bases, with 15 bases left in between. The sample was peripheral blood. The gene calls are TRBV7-2 and TRBJ2-5; D gene ambiguous. The source of this sequence is a man aged 50-59 years who had recovered from COVID-19. The DNA for the CDR3 is TGTGCCAGCAGCCTCGGGTCTAGAAGCGAGACCCAGTACTTC. It yields the protein CASSLGSRSETQYF.